The 22 T cell receptor beta chains presented below share a single source sample, sequenced in a study of technical replicates of blood from several donors. Sequencing was performed with immunoSEQ multiplex PCR; in TCRdb, only in-frame clones are kept and a portion is missing. The repertoire holds over 50,000 clones, with around 94% as singletons. The specimen sequenced was T cells isolated from PBMCs. The receptors derive from a human donor in good health.

In nucleotides, the CDR3 is TGCGCCAGCAGCTACGACAGGGAGGATGAAAAACTGTTTTTT. Encoded protein: CASSYDREDEKLFF. The chain combines TRBV5-1 with TRBJ1-4, with 7 bases aligning to TRBD1. V shed 3 bases, J shed 6 bases, and the junction held 5 bases outside the gene matches. The CDR3 runs to 14 residues. Germline values: CDR1 SGHRS, CDR2 YFSETQ.

This chain joins TRBV10-1 and TRBJ2-4, with 8 positions matching TRBD1. Germline-derived CDR1 and CDR2 are WNHNN and SYGVQD (reference sequence). After removal of 2 bases from V and 6 bases from J, the junction contained 3 bases not matched to a gene. The CDR3 loop spans 14 amino acids. CDR3 loop: CASSEGQGANIQYF. The CDR3 DNA is TGCGCCAGCAGTGAGGGACAGGGAGCAAACATTCAGTACTTC.

The rearrangement joins TRBV29-1 to TRBJ2-5; D might be TRBD2 (5 bases). Germline assignment: CDR1 SQVTM and CDR2 ANQGSEA. V gave up 7 bases and J gave up 4 bases, with 10 bases separating them. The CDR3 consists of 11 residues. CDR3 amino acids: CSAIRGETQYF. CDR3 bases: TGCAGCGCCATCCGGGGAGAGACCCAGTACTTC.

This chain links TRBV9 with TRBJ2-3; the match to TRBD2 covers 12 bases. The J segment lost 3 bases and the V segment lost 7 bases, leaving 3 bases of the junction unmatched. Germline CDR1 and CDR2: SGDLS and YYNGEE. The CDR3 is 14 residues long. The CDR3 DNA reads TGTGCCAGCGGCGGACTAGCGGGGACAGATACGCAGTATTTT. Protein sequence: CASGGLAGTDTQYF.

This clone occurred once. The chain is built from TRBV7-9 and TRBJ2-1; possibly TRBD2 for D (5 bases). Trimming removed 4 bases at V and 9 bases at J, with 13 bases between. CDR3 length equals 13 residues. CDR1 SEHNR and CDR2 FQNEAQ come from the germline V gene (reference sequence). The CDR3 DNA reads TGTGCCAGCAGCTACCACCCCGAGGGTGAGCAGTTCTTC. Translated: CASSYHPEGEQFF.

The V call is TRBV5-1, the J call TRBJ2-5, with 14 bases matching TRBD2. V was clipped by 3 bases and J by 2 bases; unmatched bases: 9. This CDR3 contains 18 residues. Germline V gives CDR1 SGHRS, CDR2 YFSETQ. The CDR3 DNA reads TGCGCCAGCAGCTCCGGGACTAGCGGGGGACCCCTACAAGAGACCCAGTACTTC. Protein product: CASSSGTSGGPLQETQYF.

The rearrangement joins TRBV7-9 to TRBJ1-3; D gene ambiguous. There are 16 residues in the CDR3. The V and J ends lost 4 bases and 0 bases respectively, with 13 bases between them. CDR1 and CDR2 from the germline V gene are SEHNR and FQNEAQ (reference sequence). The DNA for the CDR3 is TGTGCCAGCAGCTCGCGATCGACTGACTCTGGAAACACCATATATTTT. Its translation: CASSSRSTDSGNTIYF.

The chain links TRBV7-9 to TRBJ2-5; 7 bases are shared with TRBD2. CDR1 is SEHNR and CDR2 is FQNEAQ in the germline V gene (reference sequence). The V segment lost 4 bases and the J segment 5 bases; nucleotides outside the gene matches: 7. The CDR3 spans 14 residues. As DNA, the CDR3 is TGTGCCAGCAGCTATTTGACTAGCTCGGAGACCCAGTACTTC. This codes for CASSYLTSSETQYF.

This sequence joins TRBV29-1 and TRBJ2-1, with 12 nucleotides matching TRBD2. The CDR3 is 14 residues long. V dropped 7 bases and J dropped 4; count of bases not matched to a gene: 5. From germline, CDR1 is SQVTM and CDR2 ANQGSEA. In DNA, the CDR3 is TGCAGCGACCGCGGACTAGCGGGGTACAATGAGCAGTTCTTC. It translates to CSDRGLAGYNEQFF.

The chain carries TRBV5-1 and TRBJ1-6; 8 nucleotides match TRBD1. The ends lost 2 bases at V and 8 bases at J; junction bases unmatched: 9. Germline CDR1 is SGHRS and CDR2 is YFSETQ. CDR3 size: 16 residues. This CDR3 reads CASSFGQGDLYSPLHF. The CDR3 DNA sequence: TGCGCCAGCAGCTTTGGACAGGGAGACCTCTATTCACCCCTCCACTTT.

This chain joins TRBV7-4 and TRBJ1-5; the D gene is possibly TRBD1 (5 bases). Germline lookup yields CDR1 SGHVT and CDR2 SQSDAQ. The ends were cut back, 1 base at V and 3 bases at J, with 25 bases in the middle. CDR3 size: 20 residues. The CDR3: CASSLGGWWGRPKNNQPQHF. CDR3 sequence (DNA): TGTGCCAGCAGCTTAGGAGGATGGTGGGGCAGACCGAAAAACAATCAGCCCCAGCATTTT.

The chain combines TRBV7-3 with TRBJ2-7; 9 bases fit TRBD1. The germline V gene has CDR1 SGHTA and CDR2 FQGTGA. Germline trimming cut 5 bases from V and 9 bases from J; bases unmatched to any gene: 8. CDR3 size: 13 residues. The CDR3 DNA is TGTGCCAGCAGCCCGGGACAGGGCCGCGGGCAGTACTTC. Translated, it gives CASSPGQGRGQYF.

V and J are TRBV10-3 and TRBJ2-7; D possibly corresponds to TRBD2 (5 bases). The germline gives CDR1 ENHRY, CDR2 SYGVKD. Trimming stripped 5 bases from V and 2 bases from J, with 19 bases between. The CDR3 totals 16 residues. The DNA for the CDR3 is TGTGCCATCAGTAGCAACTCGGGGAGCAGAACCTACGAGCAGTACTTC. It translates to CAISSNSGSRTYEQYF.

V gene TRBV5-4 combines with J gene TRBJ2-7; TRBD2 aligns across 10 bases. The CDR3 runs to 15 residues. Trimming removed 2 bases from V and 5 bases from J; junction bases left unmatched: 7. The V gene's germline CDR1 is SGHNT and CDR2 YYREEE (reference sequence). The CDR3 spells CASSFGLAVSNEQYF. The CDR3 DNA reads as TGTGCCAGCAGCTTTGGACTAGCGGTTTCCAACGAGCAGTACTTC.

V usage is TRBV6-5 and J usage is TRBJ2-1, with TRBD2 as a possible D gene (5 bases). The CDR3 extends over 15 amino acids. The V gene's germline CDR1 is MNHEY and CDR2 SVGAGI. The germline V and J ends were trimmed by 7 bases and 8 bases, with 21 bases remaining between them. The DNA of the CDR3 is TGTGCCAGCAACAAAAAGAGGCTTGGGGAGTATGAGCAGTTCTTC. Its translation is CASNKKRLGEYEQFF.

The chain recombines TRBV9 with TRBJ2-5; D not resolved. Germline V gene sequence: CDR1 SGDLS, CDR2 YYNGEE. The CDR3 consists of 12 residues. Trimming shortened V by 2 bases and J by 3 bases, and 5 bases separated the two germline ends. This CDR3 is CASSVTEETQYF. In DNA, the CDR3 is TGTGCCAGCAGCGTGACTGAAGAGACCCAGTACTTC.

CDR3 sequence (DNA): TGTGCCAGCCTGAGTCAGGGGGCTGGCGGGCAAGAGACCCAGTACTTC. Amino acid sequence: CASLSQGAGGQETQYF. The gene calls are TRBV28 and TRBJ2-5; 8 bases line up with TRBD1. This CDR3 has 16 residues. V shed 8 bases and J 2 bases; nucleotides not matched to a gene: 13. In germline, CDR1 is MDHEN, CDR2 SYDVKM.

The chain has TRBV28 and TRBJ1-1; D remains unclear. CDR3 size: 14 residues. V lost 7 bases, J lost 8 bases, and 20 bases lay in between. CDR1 is MDHEN and CDR2 is SYDVKM in the germline V gene. CDR3 bases: TGTGCCAGCACGCCAGCGGACTACCCAACGGAAGCTTTCTTT. It yields the protein CASTPADYPTEAFF.

The chain carries TRBV5-1 and TRBJ1-3, with 7 bases fitting TRBD1. The CDR3 extends over 15 amino acids. J was trimmed by 4 bases and V by 3 bases; bases with no gene match: 7. Per the germline V gene, CDR1 is SGHRS and CDR2 is YFSETQ. The CDR3 sequence is CASSSGGGGGNTIYF. The CDR3 DNA follows: TGCGCCAGCAGCTCGGGCGGAGGGGGCGGAAACACCATATATTTT.

This chain connects TRBV7-2 to TRBJ1-1; no definite D call. Deletions cut 5 bases from V and 5 bases from J, with 18 bases between. Germline assignment: CDR1 SGHTA and CDR2 FQGNSA. This CDR3 comprises 15 residues. The DNA of the CDR3 is TGTGCCAGCAGCGACCCAGGACGAAGAGGGACTGAAGCTTTCTTT. Protein product: CASSDPGRRGTEAFF.

This sequence joins TRBV12-5 and TRBJ1-5, with no clear D. Germline lookup yields CDR1 LGHNT and CDR2 FRNRAP. The CDR3 sequence is 13 residues long. V gave up 1 base and J gave up 4 bases, with 5 bases separating them. CDR3 sequence (DNA): TGTGCTAGTGGTTTGGACGGGAATCAGCCCCAGCATTTT. This codes for CASGLDGNQPQHF.

CDR3 bases: TGCGCCAGCAGCGTGACAGGGGGGAACACCGGGGAGCTGTTTTTT. It translates to CASSVTGGNTGELFF. This sequence joins TRBV5-1 and TRBJ2-2; 9 bases are shared with TRBD1. This CDR3 comprises 15 residues. Per the germline V gene, CDR1 is SGHRS and CDR2 is YFSETQ. The J segment lost 1 base and the V segment lost 4 bases, leaving 2 bases of the junction unmatched.